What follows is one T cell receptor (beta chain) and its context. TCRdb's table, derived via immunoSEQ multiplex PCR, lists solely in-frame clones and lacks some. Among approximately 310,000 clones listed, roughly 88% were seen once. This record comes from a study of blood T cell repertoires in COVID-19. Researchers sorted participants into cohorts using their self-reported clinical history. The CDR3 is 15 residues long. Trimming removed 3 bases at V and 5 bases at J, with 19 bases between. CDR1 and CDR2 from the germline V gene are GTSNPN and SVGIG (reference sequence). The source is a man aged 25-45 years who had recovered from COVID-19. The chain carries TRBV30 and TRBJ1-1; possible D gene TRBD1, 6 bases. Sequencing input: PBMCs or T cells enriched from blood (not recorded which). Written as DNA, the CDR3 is TGTGCCTGGAGGCCAAACAGGGTAGGTGGAACTGAAGCTTTCTTT. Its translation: CAWRPNRVGGTEAFF. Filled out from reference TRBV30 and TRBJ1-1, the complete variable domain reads SQTIHQWPATLVQPVGSPLSLECTVEGTSNPNLYWYRQAAGRGLQLLFYSVGIGQISSEVPQNLSASRPQDRQFILSSKKLLLSDSGFYLCAWRPNRVGGTEAFFGQGTRLTVV.